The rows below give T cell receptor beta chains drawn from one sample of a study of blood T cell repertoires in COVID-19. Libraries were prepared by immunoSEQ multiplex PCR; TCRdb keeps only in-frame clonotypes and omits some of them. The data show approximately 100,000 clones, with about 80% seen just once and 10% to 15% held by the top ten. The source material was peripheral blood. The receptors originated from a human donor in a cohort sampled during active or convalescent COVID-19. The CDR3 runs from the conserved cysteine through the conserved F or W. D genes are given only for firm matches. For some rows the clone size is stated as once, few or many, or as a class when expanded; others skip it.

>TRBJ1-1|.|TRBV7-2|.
TGTGCCAGCCCCCGGGGGGGTGCGAACACTGAAGCTTTCTTT
CASPRGGANTEAFF
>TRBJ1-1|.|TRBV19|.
TGTGCCAGTAGTATAGCACAGGGAAACACTGAAGCTTTCTTT
CASSIAQGNTEAFF
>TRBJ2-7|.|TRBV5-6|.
TGTGCCAGCAGCTTGGCCGGGATACTCTACGAGCAGTACTTC
CASSLAGILYEQYF
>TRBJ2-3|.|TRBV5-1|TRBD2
TGCGCCAGCAGCTTGGCCATTAGCGGGGTTACAGATACGCAGTATTTT
CASSLAISGVTDTQYF
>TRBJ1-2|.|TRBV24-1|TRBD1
TGTGCCACCAGTGATTCCGGGACAGTATCAGGCTATGGCTACACCTTC
CATSDSGTVSGYGYTF
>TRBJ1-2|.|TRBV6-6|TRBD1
TGTGCCAGCAGGAAACCGGGACAGGGAGGCTACACCTTC
CASRKPGQGGYTF
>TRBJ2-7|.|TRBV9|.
TGTGCCAGCAGCGTACACCAAGCGGTCGATGTAGACGAGCAGTACTTC
CASSVHQAVDVDEQYF
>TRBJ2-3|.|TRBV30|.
TGTGCCTGGAGTGGGAATCAGGGAAGCACAGATACGCAGTATTTT
CAWSGNQGSTDTQYF
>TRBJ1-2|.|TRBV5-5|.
TGTGCCAGCAGCTTGGGCTGGGAGTACACCTTC
CASSLGWEYTF
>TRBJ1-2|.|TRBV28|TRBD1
TGTGCCAGCAGTATCAGGGGGTTCTATGGCTACACCTTC
CASSIRGFYGYTF
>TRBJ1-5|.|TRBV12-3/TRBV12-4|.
TGTGCCAGCGGTATAAAGCTGGAGCCCCAGCATTTT
CASGIKLEPQHF
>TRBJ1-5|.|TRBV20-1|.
TGCAGTGCTAGTCGGCTCGGGCAGCCCCAGCATTTT
CSASRLGQPQHF
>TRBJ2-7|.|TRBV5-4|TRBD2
TGTGCCAGCAGCTCGGGGGGGCGGATCCACGAGCAGTACTTC
CASSSGGRIHEQYF
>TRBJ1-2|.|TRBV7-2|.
TGTGCCAGCAGCCCCCAGGGAGGCACCTTATATGGCTACACCTTC
CASSPQGGTLYGYTF
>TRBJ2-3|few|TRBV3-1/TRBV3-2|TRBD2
TGTGCCAGCAGCCAAGAAAAATGGGGCCCGACTAGCGGTAACGAGGATACGCAGTATTTT
CASSQEKWGPTSGNEDTQYF
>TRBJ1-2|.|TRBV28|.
TGTGCCAGCACCACTATAACTTCCAGAGGGGGGAGGGACGCTTATGGCTACACCTTC
CASTTITSRGGRDAYGYTF
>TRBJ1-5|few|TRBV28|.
TGTGCCAGCAGGGTGGACAGAAGGAATCAGCCCCAGCATTTT
CASRVDRRNQPQHF
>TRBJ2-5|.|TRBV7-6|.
TGTGCCAGCAGCTTAGGAAGGGAGATGGGGACCCAGTACTTC
CASSLGREMGTQYF
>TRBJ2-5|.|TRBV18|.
TGTGCCAGCTCACCTGGAGGGGAGACCCAGTACTTC
CASSPGGETQYF
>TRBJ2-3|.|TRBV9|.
TGTGCCAGCAGCGTAGTGGGGCATAGCACAGATACGCAGTATTTT
CASSVVGHSTDTQYF
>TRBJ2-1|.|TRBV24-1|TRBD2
TGTGCCACCAGTGATTGGACTAGCGGGTTGGGGAATGAGCAGTTCTTC
CATSDWTSGLGNEQFF
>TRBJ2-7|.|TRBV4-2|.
TGTGCCAGCAGCCAAGGACTAGTCTACGAGCAGTACTTC
CASSQGLVYEQYF
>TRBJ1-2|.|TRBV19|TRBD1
TGTGCCAGTAGAACCGGGACAGTCGACTATGGCTACACCTTC
CASRTGTVDYGYTF
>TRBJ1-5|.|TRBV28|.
TGTGCCAGCAGACTAGACGCCAATCAGCCCCAGCATTTT
CASRLDANQPQHF
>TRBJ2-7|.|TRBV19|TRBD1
TGTGCCAGTAGCCCGGCCCGGGGGACAGGGCCCCTCTACGAGCAGTACTTC
CASSPARGTGPLYEQYF
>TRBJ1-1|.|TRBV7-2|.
TGTGCCAGCAGCTTAGGGCGGCAGGGTGCTTTCTTT
CASSLGRQGAFF
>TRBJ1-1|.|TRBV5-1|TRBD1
TGCGCCAGCAGCTTGGGGGGACAGGGATTTACTGAAGCTTTCTTT
CASSLGGQGFTEAFF
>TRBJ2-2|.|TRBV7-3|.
TGTGCCAGCAGCTCCTACAGGGCCGGGGAGCTGTTTTTT
CASSSYRAGELFF
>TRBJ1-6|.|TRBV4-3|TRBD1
TGCGCCAGCAGCCGTGGACAGGGTTTTAATTCACCCCTCCACTTT
CASSRGQGFNSPLHF
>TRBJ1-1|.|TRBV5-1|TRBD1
TGCGCCAGCAGCTTGGAGGGACAGGCAAACACTGAAGCTTTCTTT
CASSLEGQANTEAFF
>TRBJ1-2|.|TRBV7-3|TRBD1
TGTGCCAGCAGCTTAACAAGGGGGCCAGACATCTATGGCTACACCTTC
CASSLTRGPDIYGYTF
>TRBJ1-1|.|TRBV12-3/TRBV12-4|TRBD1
TGTGCCAGCAGGCAACAGGGGGCGCGAGTAGCTTTCTTT
CASRQQGARVAFF
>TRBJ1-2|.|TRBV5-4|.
TGTGCCAGCAGCCCGGCATGGGGCTGGGGCTATGGCTACACCTTC
CASSPAWGWGYGYTF
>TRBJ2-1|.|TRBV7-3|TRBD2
TGTGCCAGCAGCTCCTCTAGCGGGGGGGTACACAATGAGCAGTTCTTC
CASSSSSGGVHNEQFF
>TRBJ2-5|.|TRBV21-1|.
TGTGCCGGAACAGGGGACGGGGAGACCCAGTACTTC
CAGTGDGETQYF
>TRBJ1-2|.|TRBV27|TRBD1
TGTGCCAGCAGTACGACAGGGTATGGCTACACCTTC
CASSTTGYGYTF
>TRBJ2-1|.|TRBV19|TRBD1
TGTGCCAGTAGTTACGGGGGGACAGGGGGCGAAAATGAGCAGTTCTTC
CASSYGGTGGENEQFF
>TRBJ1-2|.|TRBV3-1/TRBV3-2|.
TGTGCCAGCAGCCAAGTCGCTGGCCTTACTAACTATGGCTACACCTTC
CASSQVAGLTNYGYTF
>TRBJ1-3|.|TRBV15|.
TGTGCCACCAGCAGAGTGGCGGGCTCTGGAAACACCATATATTTT
CATSRVAGSGNTIYF
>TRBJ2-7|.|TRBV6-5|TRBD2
TGTGCCAGCAGGGAGGGACTAGCGGGGTCCTACGAGCAGTACTTC
CASREGLAGSYEQYF
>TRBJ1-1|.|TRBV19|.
TGTGCCAGTAGTTTGCAGATAAACACTGAAGCTTTCTTT
CASSLQINTEAFF
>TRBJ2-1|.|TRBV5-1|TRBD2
TGCGCCAGCAGCTCCGGGCTAGCGGGGTGGAGCTCCTACAATGAGCAGTTCTTC
CASSSGLAGWSSYNEQFF
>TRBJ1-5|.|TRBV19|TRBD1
TGTGCCAGTAGTAAGGGACAGGGTGGGCAGCCCCAGCATTTT
CASSKGQGGQPQHF
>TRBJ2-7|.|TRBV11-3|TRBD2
TGTGCCAGCAGCTCTAGCGGTGGCCACGAGCAGTACTTC
CASSSSGGHEQYF
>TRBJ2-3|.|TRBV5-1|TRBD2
TGCGCCAGCAGCCCGGCGCTAGCGGGGAGGGCAGATACGCAGTATTTT
CASSPALAGRADTQYF
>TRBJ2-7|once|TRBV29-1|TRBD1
TGCACCCCACACGCCGGGACAGGGAATTTCTACGAGCAGTACTTC
CTPHAGTGNFYEQYF
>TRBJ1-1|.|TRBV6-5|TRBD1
TGTGCCAGCAGGACCAGGGGGACTGAAGCTTTCTTT
CASRTRGTEAFF
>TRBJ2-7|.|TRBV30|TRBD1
TGTGCCTGGAACCGGGACAGGTACTCCTACGAGCAGTACTTC
CAWNRDRYSYEQYF
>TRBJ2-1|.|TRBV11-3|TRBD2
TGTGCCAGCACGCTAGGGCTTAGCGGGGGTTACAATGAGCAGTTCTTC
CASTLGLSGGYNEQFF